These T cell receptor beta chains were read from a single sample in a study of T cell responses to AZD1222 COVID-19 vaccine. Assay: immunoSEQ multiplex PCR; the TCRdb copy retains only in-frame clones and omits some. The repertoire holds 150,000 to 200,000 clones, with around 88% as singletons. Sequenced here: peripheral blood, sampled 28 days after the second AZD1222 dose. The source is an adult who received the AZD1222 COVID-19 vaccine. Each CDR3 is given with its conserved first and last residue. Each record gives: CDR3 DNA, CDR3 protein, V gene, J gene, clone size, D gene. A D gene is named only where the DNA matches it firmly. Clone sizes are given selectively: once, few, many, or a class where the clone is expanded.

DNA: TGTGCCAGCAGCACCCGACTAGCGGTGGACACCGGGGAGCTGTTTTTT
CDR3: CASSTRLAVDTGELFF
V: TRBV3-1/TRBV3-2
J: TRBJ2-2
size: -
D: TRBD2

DNA: TGTGCCAGCAGCGCGGACGGGGGGAACACTGAAGCTTTCTTT
CDR3: CASSADGGNTEAFF
V: TRBV6-5
J: TRBJ1-1
size: -
D: -

DNA: TGTGCCAGCAGCGTAGCTCCTGCAACTAATGAAAAACTGTTTTTT
CDR3: CASSVAPATNEKLFF
V: TRBV9
J: TRBJ1-4
size: -
D: -

DNA: TGTGCCGCTTCTACAGGGGTTATAACTAGCGGGGGCCCTACCTACGAGCAGTACTTC
CDR3: CAASTGVITSGGPTYEQYF
V: TRBV7-9
J: TRBJ2-7
size: once
D: TRBD2

DNA: TGTGCCAGCAGCGTGGAGGGGGCTGGTTCACCCCTCCACTTT
CDR3: CASSVEGAGSPLHF
V: TRBV9
J: TRBJ1-6
size: -
D: TRBD1

DNA: TGTGCCAGCAGCGTAGAGGTAGGGGGGAGCTCCTACGAGCAGTACTTC
CDR3: CASSVEVGGSSYEQYF
V: TRBV9
J: TRBJ2-7
size: once
D: -

DNA: TGTGCCAGTAGTATAGGAGTCGGACAGGGGAGAACTGAAGCTTTCTTT
CDR3: CASSIGVGQGRTEAFF
V: TRBV19
J: TRBJ1-1
size: -
D: TRBD1

DNA: TGTGCCAGCGCTCGAGAGGGACGGACCTACGAGCAGTACTTC
CDR3: CASAREGRTYEQYF
V: TRBV6-5
J: TRBJ2-7
size: once
D: -

DNA: TGTGCCAGCAGCGTAGGCGTGACAGGATATGGCTACACCTTC
CDR3: CASSVGVTGYGYTF
V: TRBV9
J: TRBJ1-2
size: -
D: -

DNA: TGTGCCAGCAGTTTAATGTCCGACAGGTCCAAGTCTGAAGCTTTCTTT
CDR3: CASSLMSDRSKSEAFF
V: TRBV28
J: TRBJ1-1
size: -
D: -

DNA: TGCGCCAGCAGCTTAGAACAGGAGTTCTATGGCTACACCTTC
CDR3: CASSLEQEFYGYTF
V: TRBV5-1
J: TRBJ1-2
size: -
D: -

DNA: TGTGCCAGCAGTCTCACAGGGGAAAAACTGTTTTTT
CDR3: CASSLTGEKLFF
V: TRBV5-5
J: TRBJ1-4
size: -
D: -

DNA: TGTGCCAGCAGCTCCCCACCCGACGGGGCAGAGACCCAGTACTTC
CDR3: CASSSPPDGAETQYF
V: TRBV5-6
J: TRBJ2-5
size: -
D: -

DNA: TGTGCCAGCAGCTTAGACTCAGCGGGGGGGTACAATGAGCAGTTCTTC
CDR3: CASSLDSAGGYNEQFF
V: TRBV7-2
J: TRBJ2-1
size: -
D: TRBD2

DNA: TGTGCCAGCAGCCAGATATCGCATTTCCTAGAAAAACTGTTTTTT
CDR3: CASSQISHFLEKLFF
V: TRBV3-1/TRBV3-2
J: TRBJ1-4
size: -
D: -

DNA: TGCGCCAGCAGCCCCTCGGGACAGGGGAGTTTCGCCGGGGAGCTGTTTTTT
CDR3: CASSPSGQGSFAGELFF
V: TRBV4-3
J: TRBJ2-2
size: -
D: TRBD1

DNA: TGTGCCAGCACTCGACGGGTCGGGGCTAACTATGGCTACACCTTC
CDR3: CASTRRVGANYGYTF
V: TRBV6-5
J: TRBJ1-2
size: -
D: -

DNA: TGTGCCATCATCACGGACAGGGGGCGTCCTAAAGCTTTCTTT
CDR3: CAIITDRGRPKAFF
V: TRBV10-3
J: TRBJ1-1
size: -
D: TRBD1

DNA: TGTGCCAGCAGGATAGGACAGGCAACCTCCTACGAGCAGTACTTC
CDR3: CASRIGQATSYEQYF
V: TRBV6-5
J: TRBJ2-7
size: -
D: TRBD1

DNA: TGCGCCAGCAGCCAAGACGGATACTATGGCTACACCTTC
CDR3: CASSQDGYYGYTF
V: TRBV4-1
J: TRBJ1-2
size: -
D: -

DNA: TGTGCCAGTAGTACACAGGGGGCTGGGAATGAGCAGTTCTTC
CDR3: CASSTQGAGNEQFF
V: TRBV19
J: TRBJ2-1
size: -
D: TRBD1

DNA: TGTGCCAGCATATCGGCCCAACACGGGGAGCTGTTTTTT
CDR3: CASISAQHGELFF
V: TRBV2
J: TRBJ2-2
size: few
D: -

DNA: TGTGCCAGCAGCCAAGTCCTAACTAGGACAGGGCCCAACTATGGCTACACCTTC
CDR3: CASSQVLTRTGPNYGYTF
V: TRBV3-1/TRBV3-2
J: TRBJ1-2
size: -
D: TRBD1

DNA: TGTGCCAGCAGTGCAGCTTATAGCAATCAGCCCCAGCATTTT
CDR3: CASSAAYSNQPQHF
V: TRBV6-1
J: TRBJ1-5
size: once
D: -

DNA: TGTGCCAGCAGTTTAAGGGGAGAGATTCAAAATCAGCCCCAGCATTTT
CDR3: CASSLRGEIQNQPQHF
V: TRBV27
J: TRBJ1-5
size: -
D: -

DNA: TGTGCCAGCAGCCCTTCCTCGGCAGTTCAAGAGACCCAGTACTTC
CDR3: CASSPSSAVQETQYF
V: TRBV5-6
J: TRBJ2-5
size: -
D: -

DNA: TGTGCCAGCAGCTTAAATGGGGGGATGGACACCGGGGAGCTGTTTTTT
CDR3: CASSLNGGMDTGELFF
V: TRBV5-5
J: TRBJ2-2
size: -
D: -

DNA: TGTGCCAGTAGTTCCGCGAGCGGGACAGGGATCACCTACGAGCAGTACTTC
CDR3: CASSSASGTGITYEQYF
V: TRBV19
J: TRBJ2-7
size: -
D: TRBD1

DNA: TGCAGCAAAAGCACTGAAGCTTTCTTT
CDR3: CSKSTEAFF
V: TRBV20-1
J: TRBJ1-1
size: -
D: -

DNA: TGCAGTGCTAGTTCCGCCGGTCTCTGGGGGAATTCACCCCTCCACTTT
CDR3: CSASSAGLWGNSPLHF
V: TRBV20-1
J: TRBJ1-6
size: -
D: -

DNA: TGTGCCTGGACCGGGGCGCCGTGGGGCTACACCTTC
CDR3: CAWTGAPWGYTF
V: TRBV30
J: TRBJ1-2
size: -
D: -

DNA: TGTGCCAGCTCACCAACCGACAGCCGGATCTATGGCTACACCTTC
CDR3: CASSPTDSRIYGYTF
V: TRBV18
J: TRBJ1-2
size: -
D: -

DNA: TGTGCCTGGAGTGTACGGGGGGAGACCCAGTACTTC
CDR3: CAWSVRGETQYF
V: TRBV30
J: TRBJ2-5
size: -
D: -

DNA: TGTGCCTGGAGCGCAGGCGGGGACTACGAGCAGTACTTC
CDR3: CAWSAGGDYEQYF
V: TRBV30
J: TRBJ2-7
size: -
D: -

DNA: TGTGCCAGCAGCCCTCAGATCACAAACACCGGGGAGCTGTTTTTT
CDR3: CASSPQITNTGELFF
V: TRBV7-3
J: TRBJ2-2
size: -
D: -